The 20 T cell receptor beta chains listed next were all sequenced from one sample in a study of blood T cell repertoires in COVID-19. Method: immunoSEQ multiplex PCR; TCRdb's copy keeps in-frame clones and lacks some. The sample includes 130,000 to 150,000 clones, over 80% of them seen just once. The sequenced sample was peripheral blood. The receptor set was obtained from a woman between 40 and 55 years old with active or convalescent COVID-19.

The rearrangement uses TRBV19 and TRBJ2-1; TRBD1 agrees at 8 bases. The CDR3 totals 13 residues. Germline V CDR1 and CDR2: LNHDA, SQIVND (reference sequence). V lost 10 bases and J lost 7; bases outside the gene matches: 9. The CDR3 nucleotides are TGTGCCACCCGCAGGGGGCGCGTTAATGAGCAGTTCTTC. This codes for CATRRGRVNEQFF.

This clone has more than one count but fewer than ten. The rearrangement uses TRBV5-1 and TRBJ1-2; TRBD1 might be the D (6 bases). This CDR3 spans 15 amino acids. V lost 0 bases to trimming and J lost 8 bases, with 17 bases between them. Germline CDR1 and CDR2: SGHRS and YFSETQ. CDR3 coding DNA: TGCGCCAGCAGCTTGGGTCAGGGGATGTCCGAAGGCTACACCTTC. Translated: CASSLGQGMSEGYTF.

The chain uses TRBV5-6 and TRBJ2-6; the match to TRBD1 covers 8 bases. The CDR3 contains 19 residues. J lost 0 bases, V lost 4 bases, and 12 bases had no gene match. The germline V gene has CDR1 SGHDT and CDR2 YYEEEE. This CDR3 is CASSASLGTGHSGANVLTF. CDR3 nucleotides: TGTGCCAGCAGCGCTTCGCTCGGGACAGGACACTCTGGGGCCAACGTCCTGACTTTC.

The chain joins TRBV10-3 to TRBJ2-1; the match to TRBD1 covers 9 bases. The CDR3 covers 15 residues. J lost 7 bases, V lost 2 bases, and 6 bases had no gene match. CDR1 and CDR2 from the germline V gene are ENHRY and SYGVKD. The CDR3 nucleotides read TGTGCCATCAGTGAGCCGGGACAGGGATGGAATGAGCAGTTCTTC. This gives the protein CAISEPGQGWNEQFF.

The V call is TRBV7-6, the J call TRBJ2-2; 8 positions agree with TRBD2. The CDR3 is made up of 15 amino acids. The germline gives CDR1 SGHVS, CDR2 FNYEAQ. V shed 8 bases and J 7 bases; nucleotides not matched to a gene: 12. CDR3 sequence reads: CASGPLAGGVGELFF. The CDR3 bases are TGTGCCAGCGGCCCGCTCGCCGGGGGGGTCGGGGAGCTGTTTTTT.

The chain links TRBV28 to TRBJ1-1; the D is unclear. Trimming shortened V by 4 bases and J by 5 bases, and 14 bases separated the two germline ends. The CDR3 totals 14 residues. From germline, CDR1 is MDHEN and CDR2 SYDVKM. For the CDR3, the DNA is TGTGCCAGCAGTTACGCTAGAAACCTAACTGAAGCTTTCTTT. Amino acids: CASSYARNLTEAFF.

This chain links TRBV27 with TRBJ2-1, with 11 bases that match TRBD2. V shed 5 bases and J 7 bases; nucleotides not matched to a gene: 22. CDR1 is MNHEY, CDR2 SMNVEV, per germline (reference sequence). This CDR3 is built from 20 residues. The CDR3 reads CASSILSDRKLAGVGNEQFF. The CDR3 DNA reads TGTGCCAGCAGTATTCTCTCGGACAGGAAACTAGCGGGAGTTGGGAATGAGCAGTTCTTC.

The rearrangement uses TRBV6-1 and TRBJ1-3, with TRBD1 as a possible D gene (5 bases). The CDR3 contains 14 residues. Trimming stripped 3 bases from V and 12 bases from J, with 18 bases between. Germline CDR1 is MNHNS and CDR2 is SASEGT. CDR3 region: CASSENPQGGNIYF. The CDR3, as DNA: TGTGCCAGCAGTGAGAATCCGCAGGGAGGAAACATATATTTT.

This chain connects TRBV6-5 to TRBJ1-2, with no clear D. The germline V gene has CDR1 MNHEY and CDR2 SVGAGI. V was pared by 8 bases and J by 4 bases, with 20 bases between. The CDR3 contains 15 residues. The CDR3 protein is CASYTGVRESYGYTF. CDR3 nucleotides: TGTGCCAGCTATACCGGGGTACGGGAGAGCTATGGCTACACCTTC.

V usage is TRBV6-5 and J usage is TRBJ2-1; possibly TRBD2 for D (6 bases). Germline lookup yields CDR1 MNHEY and CDR2 SVGAGI. CDR3 length equals 15 residues. The germline V and J ends were trimmed by 4 bases and 6 bases, with 16 bases remaining between them. CDR3 amino acids: CASSSPLLASNEQFF. The CDR3 DNA reads TGTGCCAGCAGTTCCCCTCTGCTAGCGAGCAATGAGCAGTTCTTC.

The rearrangement uses TRBV28 and TRBJ2-4; 13 bases are a match to TRBD2. The V segment lost 6 bases and the J segment 9 bases; nucleotides outside the gene matches: 17. CDR1 MDHEN and CDR2 SYDVKM come from the germline V gene. The CDR3 has 18 residues. The CDR3 DNA reads TGTGCCAGCAGCCCGGGACTAGCGGGATCCCGGCCCAGAGGCATTCAGTACTTC. Its translation: CASSPGLAGSRPRGIQYF.

The gene calls are TRBV7-9 and TRBJ2-5; no reliable D call. This CDR3 has 14 residues. Deletions cut 2 bases from V and 4 bases from J, with 11 bases between. CDR1 and CDR2 from the germline V gene are SEHNR and FQNEAQ (reference sequence). The CDR3 nucleotides are TGTGCCAGCAGCTTAAGTGGCAATGGAGAGACCCAGTACTTC. This codes for CASSLSGNGETQYF.

The genes are TRBV28 and TRBJ1-3; D possibly corresponds to TRBD1 (6 bases). Germline CDR1 is MDHEN and CDR2 is SYDVKM. This CDR3 has 14 amino acids. V lost 7 bases, J lost 5 bases, and 15 bases lay in between. The CDR3 nucleotides are TGTGCCAGCACCTTACAGGGTGGGAGAAACACCATATATTTT. This gives the protein CASTLQGGRNTIYF.

The gene calls are TRBV7-9 and TRBJ1-1, with a tentative D call TRBD1 (6 bases). V lost 1 base and J lost 8, with 14 bases in between. Germline loops: CDR1 SEHNR, CDR2 FQNEAQ (reference sequence). The CDR3 extends over 14 amino acids. The CDR3 region is CASSLGSTGTEAFF. In DNA form, the CDR3 reads TGTGCCAGCAGCTTAGGGTCAACCGGGACAGAAGCTTTCTTT.

The V and J genes are TRBV11-2 and TRBJ2-2, with TRBD1 identical over 7 bases. V lost 1 base, J lost 7 bases, and 6 bases stayed unmatched. The length of the CDR3 is 15 residues. Germline V gene lookup returns CDR1 SGHAT and CDR2 FQNNGV. CDR3 region: CASSLGTGSFGELFF. The DNA of the CDR3 is TGTGCCAGCAGCTTAGGGACAGGTAGCTTCGGGGAGCTGTTTTTT. Using reference TRBV11-2 and TRBJ2-2 for the parts outside the CDR3, the full variable domain is EAGVAQSPRYKIIEKRQSVAFWCNPISGHATLYWYQQILGQGPKLLIQFQNNGVVDDSQLPKDRFSAERLKGVDSTLKIQPAKLEDSAVYLCASSLGTGSFGELFFGEGSRLTVL.

The count of this clone is one. The chain carries TRBV5-4 and TRBJ2-5; weak D call: TRBD1 (5 bases). The CDR3 extends over 13 amino acids. Trimming shortened V by 0 bases and J by 7 bases, and 10 bases separated the two germline ends. The germline V gene has CDR1 SGHNT and CDR2 YYREEE (reference sequence). The CDR3 coding sequence is TGTGCCAGCAGCTTGGACTCCCAGGGGACCCAGTACTTC. Translated: CASSLDSQGTQYF.

V is TRBV5-8 and J is TRBJ1-5; 9 bases map to TRBD1. The CDR3 covers 17 residues. Looked up from germline, CDR1 is SGHTS and CDR2 is YDEGEE. V lost 0 bases, J lost 2 bases, and 6 bases stayed unmatched. The chain's CDR3 is CASSLVQGAYGNQPQHF. The CDR3 nucleotides are TGTGCCAGCAGCTTGGTACAGGGGGCCTATGGCAATCAGCCCCAGCATTTT. The variable domain in full, with the rest retrieved from reference TRBV5-8 and TRBJ1-5, is EAGVTQSPTHLIKTRGQQATLRCSPISGHTSVYWYQQALGLGLQFLLWYDEGEERNRGNFPPRFSGRQFPNYSSELNVNALELEDSALYLCASSLVQGAYGNQPQHFGDGTRLSIL.

The J gene is TRBJ1-6, the V gene TRBV2; D is perhaps TRBD1 (5 bases). CDR3 length: 15 amino acids. Between the trimmed V and J ends, which lost 6 bases and 4 bases, there was a span of 13 bases. In germline, CDR1 is SNHLY, CDR2 FYNNEI. The CDR3 coding sequence is TGTGCCAGCAGGGCGGGACGGACTTATAATTCACCCCTCCACTTT. This translates into CASRAGRTYNSPLHF.

A note on this clone: Other DNA sequences from this sample encode an identical CDR3 as well. The V and J genes are TRBV18 and TRBJ1-5, with 8 bases lining up with TRBD1. This CDR3 has 14 amino acids. Trimming took 2 bases from V and 4 from J; bases not matched to a gene: 1. Germline CDR1 and CDR2: KGHSH and LQKENI. The CDR3 region has the DNA TGTGCCAGCTCACCAGGACAGGGAAATCAGCCCCAGCATTTT. Encoded protein: CASSPGQGNQPQHF.

The rearrangement joins TRBV30 to TRBJ1-1, with 7 bases that match TRBD1. CDR3 length equals 12 residues. Germline trimming cut 5 bases from V and 6 bases from J; bases unmatched to any gene: 6. The germline V gene encodes CDR1 GTSNPN and CDR2 SVGIG (reference sequence). The CDR3 nucleotides read TGTGCCTGGGGCAGGGGGTCGGCTGAAGCTTTCTTT. Its protein product is CAWGRGSAEAFF.